This entry lists 14 T cell receptor beta chains sequenced from one sample in a study of blood T cell repertoires in COVID-19. Repertoires were generated with immunoSEQ multiplex PCR, while TCRdb's copy carries only in-frame clones and drops some. The sample comprises about 330,000 clones, roughly 90% of which are singletons, and 3.5% to 4.5% rests with the top ten. The sequencing input was peripheral blood. The receptors were sampled from a woman aged 45-65 years with active or convalescent COVID-19.

V is TRBV2 and J is TRBJ1-6; weak D call: TRBD1 (6 bases). The length of the CDR3 is 13 residues. The V gene lost 7 bases and the J gene lost 6 bases, with 10 bases spanning the gap. Germline V lookup: CDR1 SNHLY, CDR2 FYNNEI. Written as DNA, the CDR3 is TGTGCCAGCACACAGGGTCGTAATTCACCCCTCCACTTT. It specifies CASTQGRNSPLHF.

V is TRBV6-1 and J is TRBJ1-3; TRBD1 aligns across 8 bases. This CDR3 spans 17 amino acids. With V trimmed by 2 bases and J by 3 bases, 9 bases remained unmatched. Looked up from germline, CDR1 is MNHNS and CDR2 is SASEGT. The CDR3 region is CASSESGTTGVGNTIYF. For the CDR3, the DNA is TGTGCCAGCAGTGAATCAGGGACGACAGGGGTTGGAAACACCATATATTTT.

V and J are TRBV12-3 or TRBV12-4 and TRBJ1-1; the D gene is possibly TRBD1 (5 bases). CDR3 size: 13 residues. The V end was cut by 6 bases, the J end by 2 bases, with 10 bases between. The CDR3, as DNA: TGTGCCAGCAGGGTGGACATAAACACTGAAGCTTTCTTT. This translates into CASRVDINTEAFF.

The rearrangement uses TRBV7-8 and TRBJ1-5; D might be TRBD1 (5 bases). This CDR3 is 14 amino acids long. Germline lookup yields CDR1 SGHVS and CDR2 FQNEAQ. Trimming removed 4 bases at V and 7 bases at J, with 14 bases between. The CDR3 loop is CASSWDSIGQPQHF. The CDR3 DNA sequence: TGTGCCAGCAGCTGGGACTCTATCGGACAGCCCCAGCATTTT.

This clone was recorded a few times. This rearrangement joins TRBV6-2 or TRBV6-3 to TRBJ1-1; D not certain. The CDR3 contains 17 residues. Germline CDR1 reads MNHEY; CDR2 reads SVGEGT. V was shortened by 5 bases and J by 3 bases, with 22 bases between the two germline ends. The CDR3 reads CASSPAFVTLRDTEAFF. The CDR3 nucleotides read TGTGCCAGCAGTCCCGCCTTTGTAACGTTGCGAGACACTGAAGCTTTCTTT.

The chain links TRBV11-2 to TRBJ1-4; D is possibly TRBD1 (5 bases). This CDR3 region has 16 residues. From germline, CDR1 is SGHAT and CDR2 FQNNGV. Trimming removed 4 bases at V and 0 bases at J, with 12 bases between. CDR3 sequence: CASSYAGLPTNEKLFF. The CDR3 nucleotides read TGTGCCAGCAGCTATGCAGGGCTTCCAACTAATGAAAAACTGTTTTTT.

This clone occurred once. The rearrangement links TRBV10-3 to TRBJ2-7; 10 bases match TRBD2. Germline lookup yields CDR1 ENHRY and CDR2 SYGVKD. Trimming removed 5 bases from V and 6 bases from J; junction bases left unmatched: 7. The CDR3 spans 14 residues. This chain's CDR3 is CAISPAGGTAEQYF. The CDR3 DNA reads as TGTGCCATCAGTCCAGCGGGGGGGACCGCCGAGCAGTACTTC.

The chain couples TRBV19 to TRBJ1-1; the D is unclear. V dropped 0 bases and J dropped 8 bases, with 13 bases sitting between them. Germline V CDR1 and CDR2: LNHDA, SQIVND (reference sequence). This CDR3 has 14 residues. The CDR3 DNA is TGTGCCAGTAGTATAGATAACCTTGGCTTAGAAGCTTTCTTT. Protein: CASSIDNLGLEAFF. The full variable domain, rest sourced from reference TRBV19 and TRBJ1-1, is DGGITQSPKYLFRKEGQNVTLSCEQNLNHDAMYWYRQDPGQGLRLIYYSQIVNDFQKGDIAEGYSVSREKKESFPLTVTSAQKNPTAFYLCASSIDNLGLEAFFGQGTRLTVV.

The chain recombines TRBV4-3 with TRBJ1-6, with TRBD1 identical over 10 bases. This CDR3 is 14 amino acids long. CDR1 and CDR2 (germline): LGHNA, YSLEER. Trimming at V came to 3 bases and at J to 7 bases, leaving 0 bases not matched to a gene. The CDR3 sequence: CASSQGQGNSPLHF. The CDR3 DNA is TGCGCCAGCAGCCAGGGACAGGGGAATTCACCCCTCCACTTT.

The V gene is TRBV7-9, the J gene TRBJ2-7; D may be TRBD1 (6 bases). Trimming removed 5 bases at V and 2 bases at J, with 13 bases between. The CDR3 spans 14 residues. Germline CDR1 reads SEHNR; CDR2 reads FQNEAQ (reference sequence). Here the CDR3 reads CASSPGTPTYEQYF. For the CDR3, the DNA is TGTGCCAGCAGCCCGGGGACACCCACCTACGAGCAGTACTTC. Based on the CDR3 plus reference TRBV7-9 and TRBJ2-7, the full variable domain is DTGVSQNPRHKITKRGQNVTFRCDPISEHNRLYWYRQTLGQGPEFLTYFQNEAQLEKSRLLSDRFSAERPKGSFSTLEIQRTEQGDSAMYLCASSPGTPTYEQYFGPGTRLTVT.

The chain recombines TRBV10-3 with TRBJ2-5; 11 nucleotides agree with TRBD2. V shed 5 bases and J 5 bases; nucleotides not matched to a gene: 4. The length of the CDR3 is 14 residues. Germline V CDR1 and CDR2: ENHRY, SYGVKD. The CDR3 DNA reads TGTGCCATCAGTCTGACTAGCGGGATCGAGACCCAGTACTTC. Protein: CAISLTSGIETQYF.

This clone was counted a few times. The chain joins TRBV5-1 to TRBJ2-1, with TRBD1 identical over 11 bases. The V segment lost 0 bases and the J segment 10 bases; nucleotides outside the gene matches: 9. The CDR3 extends over 16 amino acids. CDR1 is SGHRS, CDR2 YFSETQ, per germline. CDR3 protein: CASSLGSGQGVKEQFF. The DNA of the CDR3 is TGCGCCAGCAGCTTGGGGTCGGGACAGGGGGTAAAAGAGCAGTTCTTC.

The rearrangement links TRBV6-2 or TRBV6-3 to TRBJ1-2; possible D gene TRBD1, 5 bases. Germline V CDR1 and CDR2: MNHEY, SVGEGT. V lost 2 bases and J lost 5, with 15 bases in between. The CDR3 consists of 15 residues. The DNA for the CDR3 is TGTGCCAGCAGTTACCTGCAGGGCGAGGCTTATGGCTACACCTTC. Protein product: CASSYLQGEAYGYTF.

The chain carries TRBV11-2 and TRBJ2-7; D unresolved. Between the trimmed V and J ends, which lost 6 bases and 3 bases, there was a span of 12 bases. Germline CDR1 SGHAT, CDR2 FQNNGV. CDR3 length: 13 amino acids. CDR3 DNA sequence: TGTGCCAGCAGACCCTCGTCGAGCTACGAGCAGTACTTC. Protein product: CASRPSSSYEQYF. Together with reference TRBV11-2 and TRBJ2-7, the CDR3 gives the full variable domain: EAGVAQSPRYKIIEKRQSVAFWCNPISGHATLYWYQQILGQGPKLLIQFQNNGVVDDSQLPKDRFSAERLKGVDSTLKIQPAKLEDSAVYLCASRPSSSYEQYFGPGTRLTVT.